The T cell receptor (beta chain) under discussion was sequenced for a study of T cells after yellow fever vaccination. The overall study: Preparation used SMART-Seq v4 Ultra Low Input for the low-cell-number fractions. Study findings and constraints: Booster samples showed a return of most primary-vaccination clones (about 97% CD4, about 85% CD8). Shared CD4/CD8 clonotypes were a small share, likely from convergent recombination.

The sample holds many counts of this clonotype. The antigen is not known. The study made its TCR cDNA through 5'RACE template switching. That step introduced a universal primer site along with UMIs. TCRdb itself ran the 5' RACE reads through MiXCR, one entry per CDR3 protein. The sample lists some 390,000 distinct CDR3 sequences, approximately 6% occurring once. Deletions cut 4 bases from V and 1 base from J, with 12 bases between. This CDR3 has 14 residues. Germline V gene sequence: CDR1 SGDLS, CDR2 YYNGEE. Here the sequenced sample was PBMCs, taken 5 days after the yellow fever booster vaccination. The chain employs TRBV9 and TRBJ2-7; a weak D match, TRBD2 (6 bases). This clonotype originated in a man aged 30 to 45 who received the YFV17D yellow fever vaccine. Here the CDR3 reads CASSPGGTSYEQYF. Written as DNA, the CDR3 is TGTGCCAGCAGCCCCGGCGGGACGTCCTACGAGCAGTACTTC.